The source of this T cell receptor beta chain is a study of cytomegalovirus exposure and HLA in healthy donors. CDR1 and CDR2 (germline): LNHNV, YYDKDF (reference sequence). The CDR3 has 16 amino acids. Deletions cut 5 bases from V and 1 base from J, with 15 bases between. Profiling relied on immunoSEQ multiplex PCR, and the TCRdb table lists in-frame clones only, not all of them. The sample includes 150,000 to 170,000 clones, about 86% seen only once; the top ten take 20% to 25%. The material sequenced was PBMCs. This sequence was found in a man between 18 and 29 years old in good health and CMV-seropositive. V is TRBV15 and J is TRBJ1-3; D is unresolved. The CDR3 sequence is CATSPKTSSSGNTIYF. CDR3 DNA sequence: TGTGCCACCAGCCCCAAGACAAGCTCTTCTGGAAACACCATATATTTT. Variable domain in full (rest from reference TRBV15 and TRBJ1-3): DAMVIQNPRYQVTQFGKPVTLSCSQTLNHNVMYWYQQKSSQAPKLLFHYYDKDFNNEADTPDNFQSRRPNTSFCFLDIRSPGLGDTAMYLCATSPKTSSSGNTIYFGEGSWLTVV.